The clone carrying this T cell receptor (beta chain) turned up a few times. What it binds is unknown. CDR1 and CDR2 (germline): SGHRS, YFSETQ. Trimming stripped 5 bases from V and 6 bases from J, with 23 bases between. This CDR3 comprises 17 residues. A library of TCRbeta sequences, prepared with unique molecular identifiers, was generated. TCRdb analysed the PCR reads with MiXCR anew, one entry per CDR3 protein. The sample has hundreds of thousands of distinct CDR3 sequences; roughly a quarter are singletons. These data are taken from a study of T-cell reconstitution after alpha-beta-depleted transplantation in children. Study-wide results and caveats: Newly made T cells mostly supplied T-cell counts and diversity one year after transplant. Several hundred expanded graft clones reportedly gave rise to the alpha-beta T cells present about two months after transplant.

This receptor was identified in a female patient between 2 and 15 years old who had a stem cell transplant for congenital amegakaryocytic thrombocytopenia, so the T cells may come from the graft donor. The V gene is TRBV5-1, the J gene TRBJ1-4; no clear D. This material consisted of PBMCs, mostly from graft donor cells, taken 360 days after TCRalphabeta/CD19-depleted stem cell transplant. The CDR3 coding sequence is TGCGCCAGCAGTCCCCGGGTCGTATTCGGGGTCGATGAAAAACTGTTTTTT. Its translation is CASSPRVVFGVDEKLFF.